These T cell receptor beta chains were read from a single sample in a study of blood T cell repertoires in COVID-19. The data were produced by immunoSEQ multiplex PCR, yet TCRdb's version contains in-frame clones alone and is incomplete. This table has 120,000 to 150,000 clones, roughly 89% appearing once. The specimen was peripheral blood. Source of these receptors: a woman aged 45-59 years with active or convalescent COVID-19. Both conserved end residues are part of each CDR3. The order of the fields is J gene, V gene, D gene, clone size, CDR3 protein, CDR3 DNA. D genes are given only for firm matches. Where a row states a size, it is once, few, many or the class of an expanded clone; other rows omit it.

J: TRBJ1-1
V: TRBV19
D: .
size: few
CDR3: CASSIYPEIKNTEAFF
DNA: TGTGCCAGTAGTATCTACCCCGAGATAAAGAACACTGAAGCTTTCTTT

J: TRBJ2-1
V: TRBV28
D: TRBD2
size: .
CDR3: CASSLGPKAGVRYNEQFF
DNA: TGTGCCAGCAGTTTGGGACCGAAAGCGGGAGTTCGGTACAATGAGCAGTTCTTC

J: TRBJ2-2
V: TRBV7-3
D: .
size: .
CDR3: CASSLYSSNTGELFF
DNA: TGTGCCAGCAGCTTATATTCCTCGAACACCGGGGAGCTGTTTTTT

J: TRBJ1-1
V: TRBV28
D: .
size: .
CDR3: CASSFVREGAFF
DNA: TGTGCCAGCAGTTTTGTCAGGGAGGGAGCTTTCTTT

J: TRBJ1-2
V: TRBV30
D: .
size: few
CDR3: CAWSVGRGNPLNYGYTF
DNA: TGTGCCTGGAGTGTAGGGAGAGGAAACCCCTTGAACTATGGCTACACCTTC

J: TRBJ1-2
V: TRBV5-6
D: .
size: .
CDR3: CASSLIRGGGYTF
DNA: TGTGCCAGCAGCTTGATCCGGGGAGGCGGCTACACCTTC

J: TRBJ2-1
V: TRBV7-3
D: TRBD2
size: .
CDR3: CASSSTGTSFYNEQFF
DNA: TGTGCCAGCAGTTCCACCGGGACTAGCTTCTACAATGAGCAGTTCTTC

J: TRBJ2-5
V: TRBV9
D: TRBD2
size: .
CDR3: CASSVSGLAGGRMQETQYF
DNA: TGTGCCAGCAGCGTGTCAGGACTAGCGGGGGGGAGAATGCAAGAGACCCAGTACTTC

J: TRBJ2-3
V: TRBV7-3
D: TRBD1
size: .
CDR3: CASSSTGPTDTQYF
DNA: TGTGCCAGCAGCTCGACAGGGCCCACAGATACGCAGTATTTT

J: TRBJ2-1
V: TRBV13
D: TRBD2
size: once
CDR3: CASSPGTSGTMGVSYNEQFF
DNA: TGTGCCAGCAGCCCAGGGACTAGCGGGACAATGGGGGTATCCTACAATGAGCAGTTCTTC

J: TRBJ2-4
V: TRBV18
D: .
size: .
CDR3: CASSPEGTLKNIQYF
DNA: TGTGCCAGCTCACCGGAAGGGACACTTAAAAACATTCAGTACTTC

J: TRBJ1-2
V: TRBV10-3
D: TRBD1
size: .
CDR3: CAISADRVNGYTF
DNA: TGTGCCATCAGCGCGGACAGGGTGAATGGCTACACCTTC

J: TRBJ1-5
V: TRBV25-1
D: .
size: .
CDR3: CASSELQGNQPQHF
DNA: TGTGCCAGCAGTGAACTACAGGGCAATCAGCCCCAGCATTTT

J: TRBJ2-7
V: TRBV11-2
D: .
size: .
CDR3: CASSLVPDSSYEQYF
DNA: TGTGCCAGCAGCTTAGTCCCCGACAGCTCCTACGAGCAGTACTTC

J: TRBJ1-3
V: TRBV5-1
D: .
size: .
CDR3: CASRGGPTIYF
DNA: TGCGCCAGCAGGGGGGGACCCACCATATATTTT

J: TRBJ1-2
V: TRBV27
D: .
size: .
CDR3: CASSLPGSGGYTF
DNA: TGTGCCAGCAGCCTCCCCGGTTCGGGTGGCTACACCTTC

J: TRBJ2-1
V: TRBV5-4
D: .
size: .
CDR3: CASSDGTLYNEQFF
DNA: TGTGCCAGCAGCGATGGGACTCTTTACAATGAGCAGTTCTTC

J: TRBJ1-6
V: TRBV4-1
D: .
size: .
CDR3: CASSKEAWTSSYNSPLHF
DNA: TGCGCCAGCAGCAAAGAAGCCTGGACAAGCTCCTATAATTCACCCCTCCACTTT

J: TRBJ1-5
V: TRBV19
D: .
size: .
CDR3: CASSNSQPQHF
DNA: TGTGCCTCCTCGAATAGCCAGCCCCAGCATTTT

J: TRBJ1-2
V: TRBV9
D: TRBD1
size: .
CDR3: CASSLGTGSYGYTF
DNA: TGTGCCAGCAGCCTTGGGACAGGGAGCTATGGCTACACCTTC

J: TRBJ1-2
V: TRBV9
D: TRBD1
size: .
CDR3: CASSVSGQPYGYTF
DNA: TGTGCCAGCAGCGTGTCGGGACAGCCCTATGGCTACACCTTC

J: TRBJ1-1
V: TRBV12-3/TRBV12-4
D: TRBD1
size: .
CDR3: CASRGDRVTEAFF
DNA: TGTGCCAGCAGGGGGGACAGGGTCACTGAAGCTTTCTTT

J: TRBJ1-5
V: TRBV27
D: .
size: .
CDR3: CASSYGTENQPQHF
DNA: TGTGCCAGCAGTTATGGGACTGAGAATCAGCCCCAGCATTTT

J: TRBJ2-1
V: TRBV19
D: .
size: .
CDR3: CASSRQSSYNEQFF
DNA: TGTGCCAGTAGTAGACAGAGCTCCTACAATGAGCAGTTCTTC

J: TRBJ1-5
V: TRBV19
D: TRBD1
size: few
CDR3: CASGGTGVLQPQHF
DNA: TGTGCCAGTGGTGGGACAGGGGTTTTACAGCCCCAGCATTTT

J: TRBJ1-2
V: TRBV6-5
D: .
size: .
CDR3: CASSPGDYGYTF
DNA: TGTGCCAGCAGTCCAGGGGACTATGGCTACACCTTC

J: TRBJ1-2
V: TRBV2
D: TRBD1
size: once
CDR3: CASRDRVVYGYTF
DNA: TGTGCCAGCAGGGACAGGGTGGTCTATGGCTACACCTTC

J: TRBJ1-2
V: TRBV15
D: .
size: .
CDR3: CATSRVNYGYTF
DNA: TGTGCCACCAGTCGGGTCAACTATGGCTACACCTTC

J: TRBJ1-1
V: TRBV27
D: .
size: .
CDR3: CASSVAGVAEAFF
DNA: TGTGCCAGCAGTGTCGCGGGGGTTGCTGAAGCTTTCTTT

J: TRBJ1-4
V: TRBV7-8
D: TRBD1
size: .
CDR3: CASSLPTGEGVLGKLFF
DNA: TGTGCCAGCAGCTTACCGACAGGGGAAGGGGTCCTTGGAAAACTGTTTTTT

J: TRBJ1-1
V: TRBV7-2
D: .
size: .
CDR3: CASSFDRGLNTEAFF
DNA: TGTGCCAGCAGTTTTGATAGGGGTTTGAACACTGAAGCTTTCTTT

J: TRBJ2-1
V: TRBV27
D: TRBD1
size: .
CDR3: CASSFIRDSNNEQFF
DNA: TGTGCCAGCAGTTTTATCCGGGACAGCAACAATGAGCAGTTCTTC

J: TRBJ2-2
V: TRBV4-3
D: TRBD1
size: .
CDR3: CASSHDRGNTGELFF
DNA: TGCGCCAGCAGCCATGACAGGGGGAACACCGGGGAGCTGTTTTTT

J: TRBJ1-1
V: TRBV9
D: .
size: .
CDR3: CASSVGQSTEAFF
DNA: TGTGCCAGCAGCGTAGGACAGTCCACTGAAGCTTTCTTT

J: TRBJ1-5
V: TRBV7-2
D: .
size: .
CDR3: CASSIWTSSNQPQHF
DNA: TGTGCCAGCAGCATCTGGACATCTAGCAATCAGCCCCAGCATTTT

J: TRBJ1-5
V: TRBV2
D: .
size: .
CDR3: CASTRELRQPQHF
DNA: TGTGCCAGCACTAGGGAGTTACGTCAGCCCCAGCATTTT

J: TRBJ2-1
V: TRBV14
D: .
size: few
CDR3: CASSKAASAGGYNEQFF
DNA: TGTGCCAGCAGCAAAGCCGCTAGCGCTGGGGGATACAATGAGCAGTTCTTC

J: TRBJ1-1
V: TRBV28
D: .
size: .
CDR3: CASSITMGAMNTEAFF
DNA: TGTGCCAGCAGTATAACTATGGGAGCCATGAACACTGAAGCTTTCTTT

J: TRBJ2-2
V: TRBV2
D: .
size: .
CDR3: CASSELVAGTGELFF
DNA: TGTGCCAGCAGTGAACTGGTGGCGGGGACCGGGGAGCTGTTTTTT

J: TRBJ1-5
V: TRBV19
D: TRBD1
size: .
CDR3: CASSRDRGNQPQHF
DNA: TGTGCCAGTAGTAGGGACAGGGGGAATCAGCCCCAGCATTTT

J: TRBJ2-7
V: TRBV6-5
D: TRBD1
size: .
CDR3: CASSYSGTDLTYEQYF
DNA: TGTGCCAGCAGTTACTCAGGGACAGATTTGACCTACGAGCAGTACTTC

J: TRBJ1-4
V: TRBV5-4
D: TRBD1
size: .
CDR3: CASSLDRGNEKLFF
DNA: TGTGCCAGCAGCCTAGACAGGGGAAATGAAAAACTGTTTTTT

J: TRBJ1-2
V: TRBV9
D: TRBD1
size: .
CDR3: CASSAQGALARGYTF
DNA: TGTGCCAGCAGCGCGCAGGGGGCGCTTGCGAGGGGCTACACCTTC

J: TRBJ1-5
V: TRBV5-8
D: .
size: .
CDR3: CASSLFQINQPQHF
DNA: TGTGCCAGCAGCTTGTTTCAAATTAATCAGCCCCAGCATTTT

J: TRBJ1-1
V: TRBV6-5
D: .
size: .
CDR3: CASSYSTGGLTEAFF
DNA: TGTGCCAGCAGTTACTCGACCGGGGGACTGACTGAAGCTTTCTTT

J: TRBJ2-1
V: TRBV10-3
D: .
size: .
CDR3: CAISASNEQFF
DNA: TGTGCCATCAGTGCGAGCAATGAGCAGTTCTTC

J: TRBJ1-6
V: TRBV19
D: .
size: once
CDR3: CASKATVTSSYNSPLHF
DNA: TGTGCCAGTAAGGCGACAGTTACGAGCTCCTATAATTCACCCCTCCACTTT

J: TRBJ2-7
V: TRBV28
D: TRBD2
size: once
CDR3: CASSGLAGAYEQYF
DNA: TGTGCCAGCAGCGGACTAGCGGGAGCCTACGAGCAGTACTTC

J: TRBJ1-6
V: TRBV27
D: .
size: once
CDR3: CASRRGEGSPLHF
DNA: TGTGCCAGCAGGCGGGGCGAGGGATCACCCCTCCACTTT

J: TRBJ1-5
V: TRBV6-1
D: .
size: .
CDR3: CASSEAHMQGRNQPQHF
DNA: TGTGCCAGCAGTGAAGCGCACATGCAGGGGCGCAATCAGCCCCAGCATTTT

J: TRBJ2-4
V: TRBV2
D: TRBD1
size: .
CDR3: CASSPGQGALNIQYF
DNA: TGTGCCAGCAGTCCCGGACAGGGGGCTTTAAACATTCAGTACTTC

J: TRBJ2-2
V: TRBV6-1
D: TRBD2
size: .
CDR3: CASSEFLAGVAGELFF
DNA: TGTGCCAGCAGTGAATTCTTGGCGGGAGTGGCCGGGGAGCTGTTTTTT

J: TRBJ2-7
V: TRBV24-1
D: TRBD2
size: .
CDR3: CATSDLSGTHYEQYF
DNA: TGTGCCACCAGTGATCTCAGCGGGACGCACTACGAGCAGTACTTC

J: TRBJ2-2
V: TRBV5-8
D: .
size: .
CDR3: CASSLPSKNSNTGELFF
DNA: TGTGCCAGCAGCCTACCCTCGAAGAATTCGAACACCGGGGAGCTGTTTTTT

J: TRBJ2-7
V: TRBV11-3
D: .
size: .
CDR3: CASSPRAGGYEQYF
DNA: TGTGCCAGCAGCCCCCGGGCGGGTGGCTACGAGCAGTACTTC

J: TRBJ2-1
V: TRBV6-2/TRBV6-3
D: TRBD1
size: .
CDR3: CASSPGTVHYNEQFF
DNA: TGTGCCAGCAGTCCAGGGACAGTCCACTACAATGAGCAGTTCTTC

J: TRBJ1-2
V: TRBV15
D: .
size: .
CDR3: CATSRGGGYGYTF
DNA: TGTGCCACCAGCAGAGGAGGGGGCTATGGCTACACCTTC

J: TRBJ1-6
V: TRBV14
D: .
size: .
CDR3: CASSFRGRAPLHF
DNA: TGTGCCAGCAGCTTCAGGGGTAGGGCACCCCTCCACTTT

J: TRBJ1-3
V: TRBV3-1/TRBV3-2
D: .
size: few
CDR3: CASSQGLGSSGNTIYF
DNA: TGTGCCAGCAGCCAGGGCCTGGGGAGCTCTGGAAACACCATATATTTT